The 6 T cell receptor beta chains below come from one sample, sequenced in a study of CD4 T cells in relation to SARS-CoV-2 and coronaviruses. Generated by immunoSEQ multiplex PCR, the TCRdb table keeps only in-frame clones and is missing some. The sample lists about 29,000 clones, around 78% occurring once. Before the COVID-19 pandemic, during about 2011-2019, CD4+ T cells were taken from unexposed donors. After roughly 9 days of culture, CD4+ T cells were isolated. These receptors have no known antigen. Input material: CD4+ T cells from PBMCs, cultured in vitro. These receptors all stem from a human donor in good health.

This rearrangement joins TRBV29-1 to TRBJ2-2; 11 nucleotides agree with TRBD2. V trimming: 4 bases; J trimming: 4 bases; junction bases outside the gene matches: 2. CDR3 size: 14 residues. CDR1 is SQVTM and CDR2 is ANQGSEA in the germline V gene. CDR3 in amino acids: CSVAGTSGTGELFF. CDR3 in DNA: TGCAGCGTTGCCGGGACTAGCGGCACCGGGGAGCTGTTTTTT.

The rearrangement joins TRBV28 to TRBJ2-5; 9 bases fit TRBD2. This CDR3 is built from 15 residues. Germline loops: CDR1 MDHEN, CDR2 SYDVKM. The V segment lost 6 bases and the J segment 2 bases; nucleotides outside the gene matches: 7. The CDR3 loop is CASRPGTSHQETQYF. CDR3 nucleotides: TGTGCCAGCAGGCCTGGGACTAGCCATCAAGAGACCCAGTACTTC. Based on the CDR3 plus reference TRBV28 and TRBJ2-5, the full variable domain is DVKVTQSSRYLVKRTGEKVFLECVQDMDHENMFWYRQDPGLGLRLIYFSYDVKMKEKGDIPEGYSVSREKKERFSLILESASTNQTSMYLCASRPGTSHQETQYFGPGTRLLVL.

For this clone: At one of its ends the junction is not consistent with the germline gene, which may arise from a read error. The rearrangement joins TRBV7-7 to TRBJ2-5, with 14 bases that match TRBD2. There are 16 residues in the CDR3. CDR1 SSHAT and CDR2 FNYEAQ come from the germline V gene (reference sequence). The CDR3 protein is CASSLGLAGVQETQYF. The CDR3 coding sequence is TGTGCTAGCAGCTTGGGACTAGCGGGAGTACAAGAGACCCAGTACTTC.

This clone turned up a few times. V is TRBV19 and J is TRBJ1-5, with D possibly matching TRBD1 (6 bases). V was cut by 6 bases and J by 6 bases, with 24 bases left in between. This CDR3 has 17 amino acids. Germline CDR1 and CDR2: LNHDA and SQIVND (reference sequence). The chain's CDR3 is CASSPNGLPPDSQPQHF. Written as DNA, the CDR3 is TGTGCCAGTAGCCCAAACGGACTTCCTCCGGACAGTCAGCCCCAGCATTTT.

The V gene is TRBV6-6, the J gene TRBJ1-1; 8 bases match TRBD1. With V trimmed by 10 bases and J by 3 bases, 10 bases remained unmatched. The CDR3 loop spans 14 amino acids. Looked up from germline, CDR1 is MNHNY and CDR2 is SVGAGI (reference sequence). The chain's CDR3 is CANATTGVYTEAFF. The CDR3 DNA reads TGTGCCAACGCAACGACAGGGGTTTACACTGAAGCTTTCTTT.

The chain has TRBV2 and TRBJ2-2; D may be TRBD2 (5 bases). The CDR3 loop spans 15 amino acids. Trimming removed 7 bases at V and 4 bases at J, with 16 bases between. In germline, CDR1 is SNHLY, CDR2 FYNNEI. CDR3 residues: CASTASERVTGELFF. The CDR3 coding sequence is TGTGCCAGCACCGCGTCGGAGAGGGTCACCGGGGAGCTGTTTTTT.